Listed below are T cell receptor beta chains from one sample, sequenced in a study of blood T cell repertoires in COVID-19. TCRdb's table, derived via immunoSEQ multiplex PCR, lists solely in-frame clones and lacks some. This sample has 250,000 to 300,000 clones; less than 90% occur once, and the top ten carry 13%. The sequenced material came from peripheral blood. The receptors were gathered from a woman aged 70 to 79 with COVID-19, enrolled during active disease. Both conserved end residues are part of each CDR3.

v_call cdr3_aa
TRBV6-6 CAARRGRTDTQYF
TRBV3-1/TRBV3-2 CASSQGASGGTMRQFF
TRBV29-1 CSVIRDRGLDTQYF
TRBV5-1 CASEEQGDNEQFF
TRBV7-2 CASSLGSGGADTQYF
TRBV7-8 CASSPRQGAHEQYF
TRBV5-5 CASSLRQGLSYEQYF
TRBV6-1 CASSEAGRYEKLFF
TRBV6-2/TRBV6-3 CASSSRDFPYEQYF
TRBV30 CAWSRRDGTYNSPLHF
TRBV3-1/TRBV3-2 CASSQDRNTGELFF
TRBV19 CASSIVYRGRGETQYF
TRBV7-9 CASSPIDGNQPQHF
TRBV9 CASSRDSVTDTQYF
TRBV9 CASSQLGQHKNIQYF
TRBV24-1 CATSDLQSGQSMETQYF
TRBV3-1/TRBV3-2 CASSYGNTDTQYF
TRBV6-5 CASSYSSEAGTQYF
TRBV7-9 CASSLQGLPNTEAFF
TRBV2 CASISRGQRSYEQYF
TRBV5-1 CASTSGWGGDTQYF
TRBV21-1 CASSKEEGRTEAFF
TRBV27 CASGTVSPLHF
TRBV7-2 CASSSQGARSGYTF
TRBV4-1 CASSRIPTGSYGYTF
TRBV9 CASSAGASNQPQHF
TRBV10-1 CASSRDLTDTQYF
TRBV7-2 CASSFTSGGYNEQFF
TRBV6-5 CASSYYQGSYEQYF
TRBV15 CATSRDLVGSYEQYF
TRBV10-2 CASSRGLAGQDEQFF
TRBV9 CASSVVGDEQFF
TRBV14 CASSQVPGGGNTEAFF